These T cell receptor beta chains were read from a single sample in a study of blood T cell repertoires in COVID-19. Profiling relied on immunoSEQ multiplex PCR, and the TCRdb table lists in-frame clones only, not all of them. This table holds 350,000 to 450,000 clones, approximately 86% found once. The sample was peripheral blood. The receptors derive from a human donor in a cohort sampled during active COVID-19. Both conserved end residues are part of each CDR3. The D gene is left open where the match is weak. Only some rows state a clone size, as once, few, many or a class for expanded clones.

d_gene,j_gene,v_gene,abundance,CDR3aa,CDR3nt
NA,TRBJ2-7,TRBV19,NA,CASSTDRNAYEQYF,TGTGCCAGTAGCACAGACAGGAACGCCTACGAGCAGTACTTC
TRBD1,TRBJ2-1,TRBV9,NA,CASSVTGGVSYNEQFF,TGTGCCAGCAGCGTGACAGGGGGGGTCTCCTACAATGAGCAGTTCTTC
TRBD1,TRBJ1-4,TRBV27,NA,CASSLHGQGEEKLFF,TGTGCCAGCAGTTTACACGGACAGGGTGAGGAAAAACTGTTTTTT
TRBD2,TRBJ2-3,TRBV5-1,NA,CASSLVAGVTDTQYF,TGCGCCAGCAGCTTAGTAGCGGGAGTTACAGATACGCAGTATTTT
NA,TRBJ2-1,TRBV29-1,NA,CSVGGLGRSYNEQFF,TGCAGCGTTGGGGGCCTGGGGCGCTCCTACAATGAGCAGTTCTTC
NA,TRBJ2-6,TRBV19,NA,CASSPAAGANVLTF,TGTGCCAGCTCTCCCGCAGCTGGGGCCAACGTCCTGACTTTC
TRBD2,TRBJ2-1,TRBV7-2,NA,CASSPGTSTPPYNEQFF,TGTGCCAGCAGCCCCGGGACTAGCACGCCCCCCTACAATGAGCAGTTCTTC
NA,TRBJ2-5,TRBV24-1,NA,CATSSGSEETQYF,TGTGCCACCAGCTCAGGGTCGGAGGAGACCCAGTACTTC
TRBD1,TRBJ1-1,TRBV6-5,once,CASSYRTGRTEAFF,TGTGCCAGCAGTTACCGGACAGGTAGGACTGAAGCTTTCTTT
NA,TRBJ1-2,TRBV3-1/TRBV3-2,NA,CASSQGSNSRGFYGYTF,TGTGCCAGCAGCCAAGGGAGTAACAGTAGGGGGTTCTATGGCTACACCTTC
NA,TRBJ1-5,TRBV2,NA,CASSLANQPQHF,TGTGCCAGCAGTTTAGCTAATCAGCCCCAGCATTTT
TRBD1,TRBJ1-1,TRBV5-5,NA,CASSSGTGETEAFF,TGTGCCAGCAGCTCAGGGACAGGGGAGACTGAAGCTTTCTTT
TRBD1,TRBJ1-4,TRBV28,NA,CASKQTGATNEKLFF,TGTGCCAGTAAACAAACAGGGGCAACTAATGAAAAACTGTTTTTT
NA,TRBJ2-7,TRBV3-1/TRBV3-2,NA,CASSQRQELGEQYF,TGTGCCAGCAGCCAGAGACAGGAGCTCGGGGAGCAGTACTTC
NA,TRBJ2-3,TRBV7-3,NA,CASSLLGSTDTQYF,TGTGCCAGCAGCTTGCTGGGCTCCACAGATACGCAGTATTTT
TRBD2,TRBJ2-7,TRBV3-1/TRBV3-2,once,CASSRGLASYEQYF,TGTGCCAGCAGCCGCGGACTAGCGTCCTACGAGCAGTACTTC
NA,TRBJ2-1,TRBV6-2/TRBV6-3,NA,CASSYDRESNEQFF,TGTGCCAGCAGTTACGACCGGGAGAGCAATGAGCAGTTCTTC
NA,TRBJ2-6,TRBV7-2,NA,CASGPGANVLTF,TGTGCCAGCGGGCCTGGGGCCAACGTCCTGACTTTC
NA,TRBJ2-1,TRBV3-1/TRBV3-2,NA,CASSRGAEGYNEQFF,TGTGCCAGCTCTCGGGGGGCTGAGGGCTACAATGAGCAGTTCTTC
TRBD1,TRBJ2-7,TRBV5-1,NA,CASSGTGTVYEQYF,TGCGCCAGCAGCGGCACCGGGACAGTCTACGAGCAGTACTTC
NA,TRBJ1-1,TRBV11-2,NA,CASSLGPGTPMNTEAFF,TGTGCCAGCAGCTTAGGACCAGGGACACCGATGAACACTGAAGCTTTCTTT
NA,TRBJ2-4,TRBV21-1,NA,CASSKETGEIQYF,TGTGCCAGCAGCAAAGAGACAGGTGAGATTCAGTACTTC
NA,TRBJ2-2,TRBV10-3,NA,CAISEPGVNRRTTNTGELFF,TGTGCCATCAGTGAGCCAGGGGTGAACAGGCGCACCACGAACACCGGGGAGCTGTTTTTT
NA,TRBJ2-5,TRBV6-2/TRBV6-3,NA,CASSNPVDTPYQETQYF,TGTGCCAGCAGCAATCCCGTGGACACCCCATACCAAGAGACCCAGTACTTC
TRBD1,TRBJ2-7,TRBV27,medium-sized,CASSSWDRGGEQYF,TGTGCCAGCAGTTCTTGGGACAGGGGGGGCGAGCAGTACTTC
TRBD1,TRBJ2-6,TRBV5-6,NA,CASSQAGQGASGANVLTF,TGTGCCAGCAGTCAAGCGGGACAGGGCGCCTCTGGGGCCAACGTCCTGACTTTC
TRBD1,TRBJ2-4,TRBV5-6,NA,CASRGTGGEKNIQYF,TGTGCCAGCAGGGGGACAGGAGGCGAAAAAAACATTCAGTACTTC
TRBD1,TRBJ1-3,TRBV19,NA,CASSIRPGTDSGNTIYF,TGTGCCAGTAGTATACGGCCCGGGACAGACTCTGGAAACACCATATATTTT
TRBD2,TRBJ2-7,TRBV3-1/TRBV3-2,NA,CASSQAGTSGEQYF,TGTGCCAGCAGCCAAGCGGGGACTAGTGGCGAGCAGTACTTC
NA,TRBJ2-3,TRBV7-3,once,CASKAGGTSTDTQYF,TGTGCCAGCAAGGCGGGCGGGACCAGCACAGATACGCAGTATTTT
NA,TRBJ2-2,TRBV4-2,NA,CASSQDAGTGELFF,TGTGCCAGCAGCCAAGATGCCGGGACCGGGGAGCTGTTTTTT
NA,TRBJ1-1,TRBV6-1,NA,CASSEGLNTEAFF,TGTGCCAGCAGTGAAGGGCTGAACACTGAAGCTTTCTTT
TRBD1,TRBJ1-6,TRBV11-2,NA,CASSALRTGGGYNSPLHF,TGTGCCAGCAGCGCACTCAGGACAGGGGGAGGCTATAATTCACCCCTCCACTTT
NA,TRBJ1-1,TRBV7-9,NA,CASSLARAGNTEAFF,TGTGCCAGCAGCTTAGCGCGGGCAGGGAACACTGAAGCTTTCTTT
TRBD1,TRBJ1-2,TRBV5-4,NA,CASSPGGRGSDGYTF,TGTGCCAGCAGCCCGGGTGGCAGGGGGTCGGATGGCTACACCTTC
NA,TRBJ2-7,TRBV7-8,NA,CASSLSGKRSYEQYF,TGTGCCAGCAGCTTATCAGGGAAGAGGTCCTACGAGCAGTACTTC
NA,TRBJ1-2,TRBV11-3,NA,CASSMEASRFGTNYGYTF,TGTGCCAGCAGCATGGAGGCTAGCCGGTTCGGTACTAACTATGGCTACACCTTC
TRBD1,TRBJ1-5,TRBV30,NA,CAWNQGAGQPQHF,TGTGCCTGGAACCAGGGGGCGGGTCAGCCCCAGCATTTT
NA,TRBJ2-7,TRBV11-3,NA,CALDQRTMSSYEQYF,TGTGCCTTGGACCAGCGGACTATGAGCTCCTACGAGCAGTACTTC
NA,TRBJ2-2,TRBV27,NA,CASSLSIAPTRAGELFF,TGTGCCAGCAGTTTATCCATCGCGCCCACTCGGGCCGGGGAGCTGTTTTTT
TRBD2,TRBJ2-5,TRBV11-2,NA,CASSRLAGGLRETQYF,TGTGCCAGCAGCCGACTAGCGGGGGGGCTTCGGGAGACCCAGTACTTC
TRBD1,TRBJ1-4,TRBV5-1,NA,CASSLAGQGREKLFF,TGCGCCAGCAGCTTGGCGGGACAGGGTAGAGAAAAACTGTTTTTT
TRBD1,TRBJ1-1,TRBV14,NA,CASSPRGWQAFF,TGTGCCAGCAGCCCCAGGGGGTGGCAAGCTTTCTTT
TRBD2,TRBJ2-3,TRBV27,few,CASSWRTSGGAGPDTQYF,TGTGCCAGCAGCTGGAGGACTAGCGGGGGGGCCGGCCCAGATACGCAGTATTTT
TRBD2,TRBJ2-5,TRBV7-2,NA,CASSSGRGETQYF,TGTGCCAGCAGTAGCGGGAGGGGTGAGACCCAGTACTTC
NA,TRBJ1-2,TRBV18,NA,CASSPNRANYGYTF,TGTGCCAGCTCACCAAACAGGGCTAACTATGGCTACACCTTC
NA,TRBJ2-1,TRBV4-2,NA,CASSQDRGSTYNEQFF,TGTGCCAGCAGCCAAGATAGGGGTAGCACCTACAATGAGCAGTTCTTC
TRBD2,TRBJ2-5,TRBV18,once,CASSSGLAGETEETQYF,TGTGCCAGCTCATCGGGACTAGCGGGAGAGACGGAAGAGACCCAGTACTTC
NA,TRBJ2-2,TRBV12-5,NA,CASGPRTENTGELFF,TGTGCTAGTGGTCCCCGGACAGAGAACACCGGGGAGCTGTTTTTT
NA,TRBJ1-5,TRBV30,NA,CATSRGGNQPQHF,TGTGCCACAAGTCGCGGAGGCAATCAGCCCCAGCATTTT
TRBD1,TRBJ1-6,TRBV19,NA,CASTTTGTGGSPLHF,TGTGCCAGTACTACCACCGGGACAGGAGGATCACCCCTCCACTTT
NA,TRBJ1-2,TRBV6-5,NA,CASSYSSGYYGYTF,TGTGCCAGCAGTTACTCTTCGGGGTACTATGGCTACACCTTC
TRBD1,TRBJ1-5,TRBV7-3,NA,CASSPPGQDHQPQHF,TGTGCCAGCAGCCCTCCGGGACAGGACCATCAGCCCCAGCATTTT
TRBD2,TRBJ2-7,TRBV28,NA,CASSTLAGVFF,TGTGCCAGCAGTACACTAGCGGGAGTATTCTTC
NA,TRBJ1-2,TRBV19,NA,CASSMTTERYGYTF,TGTGCCAGTAGTATGACGACAGAACGCTATGGCTACACCTTC
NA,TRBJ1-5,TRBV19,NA,CASRGGMRVNQPQHF,TGTGCCAGTAGGGGGGGGATGCGTGTAAATCAGCCCCAGCATTTT
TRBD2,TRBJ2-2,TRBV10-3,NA,CAISEFSGRALAGELFF,TGTGCCATCAGTGAGTTTAGCGGGAGGGCCTTGGCCGGGGAGCTGTTTTTT
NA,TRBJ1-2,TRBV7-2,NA,CASSPGETGYGYTF,TGTGCCAGCAGCCCAGGGGAGACAGGCTATGGCTACACCTTC
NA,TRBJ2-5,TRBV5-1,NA,CASSFRPEETQYF,TGCGCCAGCAGCTTCCGCCCGGAGGAGACCCAGTACTTC